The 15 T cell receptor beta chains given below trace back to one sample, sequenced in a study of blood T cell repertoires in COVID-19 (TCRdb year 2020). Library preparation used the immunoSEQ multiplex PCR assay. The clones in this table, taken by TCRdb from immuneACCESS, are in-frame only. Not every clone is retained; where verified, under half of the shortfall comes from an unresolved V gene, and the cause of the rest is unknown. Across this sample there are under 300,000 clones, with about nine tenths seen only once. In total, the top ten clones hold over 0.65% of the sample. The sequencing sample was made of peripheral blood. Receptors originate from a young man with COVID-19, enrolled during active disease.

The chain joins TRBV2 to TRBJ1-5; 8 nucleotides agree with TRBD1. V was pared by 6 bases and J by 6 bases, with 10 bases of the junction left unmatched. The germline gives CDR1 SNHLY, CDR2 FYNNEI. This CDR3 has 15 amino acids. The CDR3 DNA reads TGTGCCAGCAGGGATGTCTTAGGACAGGGTCAGCCCCAGCATTTT. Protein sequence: CASRDVLGQGQPQHF.

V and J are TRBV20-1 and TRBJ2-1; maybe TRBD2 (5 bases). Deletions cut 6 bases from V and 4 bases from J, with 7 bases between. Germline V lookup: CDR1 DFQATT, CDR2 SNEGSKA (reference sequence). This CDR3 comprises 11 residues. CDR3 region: CSALVYNEQFF. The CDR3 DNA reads TGCAGTGCACTAGTTTACAATGAGCAGTTCTTC.

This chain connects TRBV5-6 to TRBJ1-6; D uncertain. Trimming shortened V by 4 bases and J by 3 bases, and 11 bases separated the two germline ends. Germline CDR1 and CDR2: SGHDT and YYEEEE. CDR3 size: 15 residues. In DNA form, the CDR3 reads TGTGCCAGCAGCCCGCACAGTCTCTATAATTCACCCCTCCACTTT. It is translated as CASSPHSLYNSPLHF. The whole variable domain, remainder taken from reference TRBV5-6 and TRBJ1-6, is DAGVTQSPTHLIKTRGQQVTLRCSPKSGHDTVSWYQQALGQGPQFIFQYYEEEERQRGNFPDRFSGHQFPNYSSELNVNALLLGDSALYLCASSPHSLYNSPLHFGNGTRLTVT.

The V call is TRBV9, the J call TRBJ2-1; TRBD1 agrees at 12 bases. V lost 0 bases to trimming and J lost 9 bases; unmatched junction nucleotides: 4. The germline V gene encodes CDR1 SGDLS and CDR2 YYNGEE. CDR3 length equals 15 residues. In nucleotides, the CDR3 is TGTGCCAGCAGCGTAGAGGGACAGGGGGCTGGTGAGCAGTTCTTC. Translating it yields CASSVEGQGAGEQFF.

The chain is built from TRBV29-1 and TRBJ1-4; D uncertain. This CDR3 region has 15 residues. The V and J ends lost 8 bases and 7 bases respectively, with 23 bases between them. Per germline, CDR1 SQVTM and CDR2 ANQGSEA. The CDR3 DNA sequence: TGCAGCCGTATGGACCGAGGGCGTGGTGGTGAAAAACTGTTTTTT. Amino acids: CSRMDRGRGGEKLFF. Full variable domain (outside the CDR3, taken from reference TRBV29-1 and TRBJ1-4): SAVISQKPSRDICQRGTSLTIQCQVDSQVTMMFWYRQQPGQSLTLIATANQGSEATYESGFVIDKFPISRPNLTFSTLTVSNMSPEDSSIYLCSRMDRGRGGEKLFFGSGTQLSVL.

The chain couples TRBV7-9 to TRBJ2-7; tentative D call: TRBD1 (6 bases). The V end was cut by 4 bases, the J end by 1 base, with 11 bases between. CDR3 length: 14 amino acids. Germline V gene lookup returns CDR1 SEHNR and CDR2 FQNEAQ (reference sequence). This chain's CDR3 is CASSSRDTSYEQYF. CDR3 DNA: TGTGCCAGCAGCTCCCGGGACACTTCCTACGAGCAGTACTTC.

CDR3 in DNA: TGTGCCAGCAGCGTTGTTCTAGGAGAGGCTGAGCAGTTCTTC. Its protein is CASSVVLGEAEQFF. V gene TRBV9 combines with J gene TRBJ2-1; no definite D call. The germline V gene encodes CDR1 SGDLS and CDR2 YYNGEE. This CDR3 comprises 14 residues. The V end lost 2 bases, the J end lost 9 bases, and 15 bases lay between the germline ends. The whole variable domain, filled in from reference TRBV9 and TRBJ2-1, reads DSGVTQTPKHLITATGQRVTLRCSPRSGDLSVYWYQQSLDQGLQFLIQYYNGEERAKGNILERFSAQQFPDLHSELNLSSLELGDSALYFCASSVVLGEAEQFFGPGTRLTVL.

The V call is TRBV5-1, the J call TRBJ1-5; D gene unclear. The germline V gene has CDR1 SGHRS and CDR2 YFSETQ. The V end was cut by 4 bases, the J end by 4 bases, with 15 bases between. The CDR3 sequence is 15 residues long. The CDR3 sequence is CASSPEGSGNQPQHF. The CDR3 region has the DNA TGCGCCAGCAGCCCCGAGGGTAGCGGTAATCAGCCCCAGCATTTT.

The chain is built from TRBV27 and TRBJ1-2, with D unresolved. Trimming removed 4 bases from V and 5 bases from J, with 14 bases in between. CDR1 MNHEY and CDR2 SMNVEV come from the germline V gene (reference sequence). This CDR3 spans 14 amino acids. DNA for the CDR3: TGTGCCAGCAGTTCTTTCGGTAGCAGTTATGGCTACACCTTC. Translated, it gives CASSSFGSSYGYTF.

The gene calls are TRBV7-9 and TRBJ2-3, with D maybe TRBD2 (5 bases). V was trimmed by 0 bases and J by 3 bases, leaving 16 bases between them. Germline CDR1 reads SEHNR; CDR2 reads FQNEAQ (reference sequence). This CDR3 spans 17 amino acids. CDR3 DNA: TGTGCCAGCAGCTTAGCGTCTCAACTAGGTAGAACAGATACGCAGTATTTT. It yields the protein CASSLASQLGRTDTQYF.

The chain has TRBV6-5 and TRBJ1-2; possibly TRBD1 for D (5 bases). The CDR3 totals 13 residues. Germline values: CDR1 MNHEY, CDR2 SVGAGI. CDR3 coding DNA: TGTGCTACTAAACTTGGGGAGGCAGGGGGCTACACCTTC. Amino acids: CATKLGEAGGYTF.

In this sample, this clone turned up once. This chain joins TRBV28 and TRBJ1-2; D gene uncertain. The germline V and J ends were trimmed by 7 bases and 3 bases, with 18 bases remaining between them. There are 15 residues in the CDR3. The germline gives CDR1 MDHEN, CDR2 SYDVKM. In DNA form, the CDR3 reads TGTGCCAGCACCCCATTCCTGAGTACGGACTATGGCTACACCTTC. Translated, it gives CASTPFLSTDYGYTF.

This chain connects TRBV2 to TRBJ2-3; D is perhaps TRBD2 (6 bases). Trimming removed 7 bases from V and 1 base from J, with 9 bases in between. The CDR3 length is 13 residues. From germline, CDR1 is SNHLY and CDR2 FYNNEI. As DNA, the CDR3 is TGTGCCAGCACGACTAGTGGCACAGATACGCAGTATTTT. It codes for CASTTSGTDTQYF.

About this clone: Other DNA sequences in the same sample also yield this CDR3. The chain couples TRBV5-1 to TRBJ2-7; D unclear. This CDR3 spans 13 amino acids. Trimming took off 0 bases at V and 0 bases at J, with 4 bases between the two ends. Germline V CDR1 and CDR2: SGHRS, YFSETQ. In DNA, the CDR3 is TGCGCCAGCAGCTTGGGTAGCTCCTACGAGCAGTACTTC. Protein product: CASSLGSSYEQYF.

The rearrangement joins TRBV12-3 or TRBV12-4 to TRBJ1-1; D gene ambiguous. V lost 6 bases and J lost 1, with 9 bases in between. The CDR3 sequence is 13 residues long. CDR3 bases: TGTGCCAGCAGCCATAGTACGAACACTGAAGCTTTCTTT. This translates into CASSHSTNTEAFF.